This note documents a single T cell receptor (beta chain) sequence. Its target is not known. A read error is possible here, since a much larger clone lies one base away. The sample's time point: newly diagnosed GD, antithyroid drugs for less than 3 months. Researchers made the TCR library from RNA that was extracted from PBMCs. This entry belongs to a study of regulatory T cells in long-lasting Graves disease. Study findings and constraints: Persistent disease favored TRBV28, TRBJ1-2 and TRBJ2-5.

CDR1 is MNHEY, CDR2 SMNVEV, per germline (reference sequence). The junction had 3 bases not matched to a gene; V was cut back by 6 bases and J by 1 base. The length of the CDR3 is 14 residues. Arm-PCR of CDR3 regions and iRepertoire HTBI primers were the basis on which TCR beta libraries were built. Each CDR3 protein is one row after TCRdb ran MiXCR on the multiplex PCR reads. The repertoire holds over 500,000 distinct CDR3 sequences, with 16% as singletons. This sample also appeared in a second study, on T cells in Graves' hyperthyroidism and ophthalmopathy.

Here the sequenced sample was peripheral blood mononuclear cells (PBMCs), taken at new diagnosis, from a patient treated with antithyroid drugs. The source is a woman in her twenties or thirties with Graves disease. The chain has TRBV27 and TRBJ1-5, with 7 bases lining up with TRBD1. The CDR3, as DNA: TGTGCCAGCAGGGTGACAGGGAGCAATCAGCCCCAGCATTTT. It translates to CASRVTGSNQPQHF.